Listed below are T cell receptor beta chains from one sample, sequenced in a study of cytomegalovirus exposure and HLA in healthy donors. TCRdb keeps only in-frame clones here, not all; method: immunoSEQ multiplex PCR. This table holds more than 60,000 clones, roughly 84% found once. Sequencing was done on a sample of PBMCs. All receptors come from a man in his 70s in good health and CMV-seropositive. CDR3s include the opening cysteine and the closing phenylalanine or tryptophan. Each record gives: clone size, J gene, V gene, CDR3 length, D gene, CDR3 DNA, CDR3 protein. The D gene is left open where the match is weak. Size tells how often a clone was seen (once, few, many) or the class of an expanded clone, and some rows leave it out.

>-|TRBJ1-5|TRBV7-9|13|-
TGTGCCAGCAGCTTAGTAGCGGATCAGCCCCAGCATTTT
CASSLVADQPQHF
>-|TRBJ1-2|TRBV29-1|11|-
TGCAGCGTTGAGGAGAACTATGGCTACACCTTC
CSVEENYGYTF
>-|TRBJ1-2|TRBV2|14|-
TGTGCCAGCAGTGAGGGAGAAGCTAACTATGGCTACACCTTC
CASSEGEANYGYTF
>-|TRBJ2-1|TRBV2|15|-
TGTGCCAGCTTAATACAGGGTACATATAACAATGAGCAGTTCTTC
CASLIQGTYNNEQFF
>-|TRBJ2-1|TRBV7-9|14|TRBD2
TGTGCCAGCAGCGCGGGACTAGCGGGGGCCTCTCAGTTCTTC
CASSAGLAGASQFF
>-|TRBJ1-3|TRBV21-1|14|-
TGTGCCAGCAGCAGAGCTCGCTCTGGAAACACCATATATTTT
CASSRARSGNTIYF
>once|TRBJ2-1|TRBV9|14|-
TGTGCCAGCAGCGTTTCGAGCTCCTACAATGAGCAGTTCTTC
CASSVSSSYNEQFF
>-|TRBJ2-7|TRBV7-9|15|TRBD2
TGTGCCAGCAGCCCTAAGACTAGCGGGCCTTACGAGCAGTACTTC
CASSPKTSGPYEQYF
>-|TRBJ2-7|TRBV5-8|14|-
TGTGCCAGCAGGTCTGTGGGACTCTCCTACGAGCAGTACTTC
CASRSVGLSYEQYF
>-|TRBJ2-1|TRBV15|15|-
TGTGCCACCAGCAGAGATATCGGGTCTTGGAATGAGCAGTTCTTC
CATSRDIGSWNEQFF
>-|TRBJ2-2|TRBV10-1|12|-
TGCGCCAGCAGTACAGGGTACGGGGAGCTGTTTTTT
CASSTGYGELFF
>-|TRBJ2-5|TRBV30|13|-
TGTGCCTGGAGCCGAGACTTTGGGGAGACCCAGTACTTC
CAWSRDFGETQYF
>-|TRBJ2-4|TRBV6-5|14|-
TGTGCCAGCAGTTACGGGGCGGCAGAAAACATTCAGTACTTC
CASSYGAAENIQYF
>-|TRBJ1-1|TRBV30|13|-
TGTGCCTGGAATGAAGGGGGAAGCACTGAAGCTTTCTTT
CAWNEGGSTEAFF
>-|TRBJ1-4|TRBV4-1|18|TRBD1
TGCGCCAGCAGCCAAGAAGACTACGACAGGGTCGGGGGTGAAAAACTGTTTTTT
CASSQEDYDRVGGEKLFF
>-|TRBJ1-4|TRBV7-6|16|-
TGTGCCAGCAGCCTCGGGACAATATCGACTAATGAAAAACTGTTTTTT
CASSLGTISTNEKLFF
>-|TRBJ2-5|TRBV4-3|17|-
TGCGCCAGCAGCCAAGACCCTCTTGGGGGGAATCAAGAGGCCCAGTACTTC
CASSQDPLGGNQEAQYF
>once|TRBJ2-7|TRBV10-3|14|TRBD1
TGTGCCATCAGTGACAGGGGGCGTGACGACGAGCAGTACTTC
CAISDRGRDDEQYF
>-|TRBJ2-3|TRBV7-3|16|TRBD2
TGTGCCAGCAGCACCGGACTAGCGGCTAGCACAGATACGCAGTATTTT
CASSTGLAASTDTQYF
>-|TRBJ2-1|TRBV7-9|16|-
TGTGCCAGCAGCTTCACTGGGGGGGCCTCTCACAATGAGCAGTTCTTC
CASSFTGGASHNEQFF
>-|TRBJ1-2|TRBV10-3|16|-
TGTGCCATCAGCCCTGGGCCCTTGACAGATAACTATGGCTACACCTTC
CAISPGPLTDNYGYTF
>-|TRBJ1-3|TRBV25-1|13|TRBD1
TGTGCCAGCGAGGACAGGGCTGGAAACACCATATATTTT
CASEDRAGNTIYF
>-|TRBJ2-7|TRBV7-2|18|TRBD2
TGTGCCAGCAGCTGGGAGGGGCCAGTCCTTTTGAGCTCCTACGAGCAGTACTTC
CASSWEGPVLLSSYEQYF
>-|TRBJ2-3|TRBV29-1|14|TRBD2
TGCAGCGTTGAATTGGCTAGCGGGAGCGATACGCAGTATTTT
CSVELASGSDTQYF
>-|TRBJ2-4|TRBV5-6|14|TRBD1
TGTGCCAGCAGCTTTTGGACAGGAAAAAACATTCAGTACTTC
CASSFWTGKNIQYF
>-|TRBJ2-1|TRBV25-1|15|-
TGTGCCAGCAGTGATCGACAGGTCTCCTACAATGAGCAGTTCTTC
CASSDRQVSYNEQFF
>-|TRBJ2-4|TRBV2|14|-
TGTGCCAGCAGTGAAGCCATCGCCAAAAACATTCAGTACTTC
CASSEAIAKNIQYF
>once|TRBJ2-1|TRBV5-1|12|-
TGCGCCAGCAGCATGGATAGGGGGGAGCAGTTCTTC
CASSMDRGEQFF
>-|TRBJ2-7|TRBV5-1|14|TRBD1
TGCGCCAGCAGCCCTCAGACAGGGACCTCCGAGCAGTACTTC
CASSPQTGTSEQYF
>-|TRBJ2-3|TRBV5-6|15|TRBD2
TGTGCCAGCAGCTTGAAACTAGCGGGGTTCGATACGCAGTATTTT
CASSLKLAGFDTQYF
>few|TRBJ2-5|TRBV5-1|13|-
TGCGCCAGCAGCCCGGACAGTCAAGAGACCCAGTACTTC
CASSPDSQETQYF
>-|TRBJ2-5|TRBV6-5|14|-
TGTGCCAGCAGTCCTGGGGGGTACCAAGAGACCCAGTACTTC
CASSPGGYQETQYF
>-|TRBJ1-4|TRBV29-1|13|TRBD1
TGCAGCGCAGGGACAGGGGGCGACGAAAAACTGTTTTTT
CSAGTGGDEKLFF
>-|TRBJ2-5|TRBV27|12|-
TGTGCCAGCAAGAGCAGCGGAGAGACCCAGTACTTC
CASKSSGETQYF
>-|TRBJ2-3|TRBV4-1|17|TRBD1
TGCGCCAGCAGCCAGAGATCAGGGGGCTTTAGCACAGATACGCAGTATTTT
CASSQRSGGFSTDTQYF
>-|TRBJ1-5|TRBV5-4|18|-
TGTGCCAGCAGCTCCCGCGAGGGATGGGCGGGAAGCAATCAGCCCCAGCATTTT
CASSSREGWAGSNQPQHF
>once|TRBJ1-6|TRBV7-9|13|-
TGTGCCAGCACGCGGGACCCTAATTCACCCCTCCACTTT
CASTRDPNSPLHF
>once|TRBJ2-5|TRBV11-1|12|-
TGTGCCAGCAGCTTAGTAGAAGAGACCCAGTACTTC
CASSLVEETQYF